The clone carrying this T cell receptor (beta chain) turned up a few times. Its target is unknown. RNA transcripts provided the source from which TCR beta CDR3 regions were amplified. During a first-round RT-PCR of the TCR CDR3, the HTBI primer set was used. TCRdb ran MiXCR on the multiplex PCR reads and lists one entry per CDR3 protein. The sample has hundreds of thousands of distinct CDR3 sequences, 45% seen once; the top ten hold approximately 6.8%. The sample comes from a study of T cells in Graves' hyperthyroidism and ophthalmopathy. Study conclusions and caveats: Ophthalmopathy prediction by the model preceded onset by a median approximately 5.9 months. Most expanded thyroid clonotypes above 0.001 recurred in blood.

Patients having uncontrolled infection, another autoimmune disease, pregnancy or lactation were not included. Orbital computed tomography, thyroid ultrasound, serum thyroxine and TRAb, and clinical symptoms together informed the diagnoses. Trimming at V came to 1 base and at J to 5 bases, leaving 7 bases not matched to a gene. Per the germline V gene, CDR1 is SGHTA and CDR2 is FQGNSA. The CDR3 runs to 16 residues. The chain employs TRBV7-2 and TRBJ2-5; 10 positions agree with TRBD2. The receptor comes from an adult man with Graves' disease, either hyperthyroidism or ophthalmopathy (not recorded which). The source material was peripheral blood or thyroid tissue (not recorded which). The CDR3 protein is CASSLGLAGALETQYF. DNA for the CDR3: TGTGCCAGCAGCTTAGGGCTAGCGGGGGCCCTGGAGACCCAGTACTTC.